This T cell receptor (beta chain) was found in a study of metastatic and nonmetastatic thyroid tumors. Across the whole study: Repertoires from malignant and benign thyroid patients were compared across blood and tumor or nodule tissue. Whole-study findings and limits: Reportedly, malignant thyroid tumors had significantly higher TCR beta diversity than benign nodules, in blood and tumor.

Patients had received no treatment of any kind before thyroid surgery. MiXCR reprocessed the PCR reads for TCRdb. There are tens of thousands of clones in the sample; around a sixth occur only once, and under 7.5% lies in the top ten. As to this clone: Its antigen is undetermined. The junction departs from the called germline gene at one end, perhaps through a read error.

Per the germline V gene, CDR1 is MNHEY and CDR2 is SMNVEV (reference sequence). The CDR3 contains 14 residues. The chain carries TRBV27 and TRBJ2-7; D possibly corresponds to TRBD1 (6 bases). Sequenced material: blood. The TCR originated in a male donor with papillary thyroid cancer or a benign thyroid nodule (not recorded which). Some clones in this sample may be carry-over from other donors' samples. CDR3 sequence: CASSKRDILSEHYF. The DNA of the CDR3 is TGTGCCAGTAGCAAACGGGACATTCTTTCGGAGCATTACTTC.